The clone carrying this T cell receptor (beta chain) was counted a few times. Only in-frame clones appear in the TCRdb table, and some are missing; sequencing was by immunoSEQ multiplex PCR. This table has fewer than 400,000 clones, 85% appearing once. The sample is drawn from a study of blood T cell repertoires in COVID-19. Across the whole study: Collection of acute and convalescent COVID-19 samples took place in the United States, Italy and Spain. The cDNA or gDNA used as material had been derived from T cells, B-cell-depleted T cells, or PBMCs.

All enrollees were roughly 18 to 95 years old and from approximately 25 US areas. Participants were placed into cohorts based on the clinical history they reported. Trimming removed 4 bases from V and 4 bases from J, with 26 bases in between. The CDR3 extends over 20 amino acids. CDR1 KGHSY and CDR2 FQNENV come from the germline V gene. This TCR was recovered from a woman aged 30 to 39 who had been exposed to COVID-19. The chain has TRBV16 and TRBJ2-6; tentatively, D is TRBD1 (5 bases). The material sequenced was PBMCs or T cells enriched from blood (not recorded which). The CDR3 coding sequence is TGTGCCAGCAGCCTAAGCAGCAGGGCCATAGGGCTTTCCGGGGCCAACGTCCTGACTTTC. Its protein is CASSLSSRAIGLSGANVLTF.